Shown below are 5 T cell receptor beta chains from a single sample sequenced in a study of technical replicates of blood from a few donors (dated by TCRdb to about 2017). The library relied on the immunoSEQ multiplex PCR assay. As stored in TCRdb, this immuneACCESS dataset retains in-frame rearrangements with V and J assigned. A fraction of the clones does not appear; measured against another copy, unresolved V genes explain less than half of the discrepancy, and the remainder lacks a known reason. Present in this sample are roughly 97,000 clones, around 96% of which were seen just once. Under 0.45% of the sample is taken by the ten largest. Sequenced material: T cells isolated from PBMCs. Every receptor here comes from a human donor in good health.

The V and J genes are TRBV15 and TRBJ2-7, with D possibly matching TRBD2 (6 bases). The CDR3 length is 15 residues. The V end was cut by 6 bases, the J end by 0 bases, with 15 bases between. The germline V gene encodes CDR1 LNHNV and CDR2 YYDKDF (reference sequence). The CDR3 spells CATRATGTFSYEQYF. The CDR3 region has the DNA TGTGCCACCAGGGCTACGGGGACTTTCTCCTACGAGCAGTACTTC.

CDR3 loop: CASSQGNTGNTIYF. CDR3 DNA: TGTGCCAGCAGTCAGGGGAATACTGGAAACACCATATATTTT. This sequence joins TRBV6-6 and TRBJ1-3, with D possibly TRBD1 on 6 matching bases. CDR3 size: 14 residues. V was shortened by 5 bases and J by 2 bases, with 10 bases between the two germline ends. Germline V gives CDR1 MNHNY, CDR2 SVGAGI (reference sequence).

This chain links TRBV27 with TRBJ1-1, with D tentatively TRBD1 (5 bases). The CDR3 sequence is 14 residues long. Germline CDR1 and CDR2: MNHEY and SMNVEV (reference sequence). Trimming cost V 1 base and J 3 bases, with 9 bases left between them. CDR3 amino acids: CASSLFWGDTEAFF. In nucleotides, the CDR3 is TGTGCCAGCAGTTTATTCTGGGGCGACACTGAAGCTTTCTTT.

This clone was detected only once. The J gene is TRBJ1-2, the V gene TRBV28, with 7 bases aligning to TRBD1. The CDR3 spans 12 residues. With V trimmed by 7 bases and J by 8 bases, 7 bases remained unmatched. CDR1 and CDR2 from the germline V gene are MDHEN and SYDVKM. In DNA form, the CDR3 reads TGTGCCAGCACTCTACAGGGGACGGGCTACACCTTC. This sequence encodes CASTLQGTGYTF.

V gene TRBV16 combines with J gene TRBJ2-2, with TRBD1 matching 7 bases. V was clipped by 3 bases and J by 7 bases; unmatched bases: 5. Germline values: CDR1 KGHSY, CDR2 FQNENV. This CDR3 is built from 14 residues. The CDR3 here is CASSHKTGIGELFF. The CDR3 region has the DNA TGTGCCAGCAGCCATAAGACAGGGATCGGGGAGCTGTTTTTT.